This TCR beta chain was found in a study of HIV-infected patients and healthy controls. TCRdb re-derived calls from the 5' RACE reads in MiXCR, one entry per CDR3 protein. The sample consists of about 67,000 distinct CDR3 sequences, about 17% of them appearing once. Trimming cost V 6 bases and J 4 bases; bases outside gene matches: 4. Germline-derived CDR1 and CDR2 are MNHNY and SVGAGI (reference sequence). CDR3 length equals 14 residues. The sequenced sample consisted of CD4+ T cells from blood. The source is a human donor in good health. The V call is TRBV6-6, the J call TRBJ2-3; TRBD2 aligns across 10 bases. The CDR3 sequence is CASRRTSGSDTQYF. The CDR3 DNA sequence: TGTGCCAGCAGGCGGACTAGCGGCTCAGATACGCAGTATTTT.